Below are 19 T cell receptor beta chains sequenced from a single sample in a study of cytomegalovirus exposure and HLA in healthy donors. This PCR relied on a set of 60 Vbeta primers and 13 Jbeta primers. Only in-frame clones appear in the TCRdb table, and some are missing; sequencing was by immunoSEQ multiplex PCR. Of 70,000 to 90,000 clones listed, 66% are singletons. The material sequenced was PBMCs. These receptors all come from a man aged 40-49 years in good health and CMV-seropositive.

The CDR3 coding sequence is TGCGCCAGCAGCTTGCGAGCGGGGGTAAGCACAGATACGCAGTATTTT. Amino acids: CASSLRAGVSTDTQYF. The chain carries TRBV5-1 and TRBJ2-3; TRBD2 matches at 8 bases. This CDR3 region has 16 residues. Trimming took 1 base from V and 0 from J; bases not matched to a gene: 4. The germline V gene has CDR1 SGHRS and CDR2 YFSETQ.

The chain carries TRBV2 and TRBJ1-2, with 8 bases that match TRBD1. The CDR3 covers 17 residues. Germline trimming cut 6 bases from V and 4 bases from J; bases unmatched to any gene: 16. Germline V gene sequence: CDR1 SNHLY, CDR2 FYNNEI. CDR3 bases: TGTGCCAGCAGGGCCAGGACAGGGTTTGGGAGGGGCTATGGCTACACCTTC. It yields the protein CASRARTGFGRGYGYTF.

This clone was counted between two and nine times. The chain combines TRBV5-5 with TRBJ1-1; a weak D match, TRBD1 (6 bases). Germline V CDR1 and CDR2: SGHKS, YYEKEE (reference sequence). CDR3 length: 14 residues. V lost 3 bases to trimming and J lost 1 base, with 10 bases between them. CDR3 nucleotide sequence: TGTGCCAGCAGCTGGGGGGGGCAGAACACTGAAGCTTTCTTT. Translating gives CASSWGGQNTEAFF.

CDR3 nucleotides: TGTGCCTGGAGTGCGGGACAGGGGTCAGCCTACGAGCAGTACTTC. Translating it yields CAWSAGQGSAYEQYF. This chain uses TRBV30 with TRBJ2-7; 10 bases are a match to TRBD1. The CDR3 loop spans 15 amino acids. Germline V lookup: CDR1 GTSNPN, CDR2 SVGIG (reference sequence). J was trimmed by 2 bases and V by 1 base; bases with no gene match: 5.

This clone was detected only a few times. The CDR3, as DNA: TGTGCCAGCAGTTACTCGGGGACAGGGGTGTACGAGCAGTACTTC. Translation gives CASSYSGTGVYEQYF. V usage is TRBV6-5 and J usage is TRBJ2-5, with TRBD1 identical over 10 bases. The last part of the DNA fits TRBJ2-7 better; the J call may be wrong. CDR1 MNHEY and CDR2 SVGAGI come from the germline V gene. The CDR3 has 15 residues.

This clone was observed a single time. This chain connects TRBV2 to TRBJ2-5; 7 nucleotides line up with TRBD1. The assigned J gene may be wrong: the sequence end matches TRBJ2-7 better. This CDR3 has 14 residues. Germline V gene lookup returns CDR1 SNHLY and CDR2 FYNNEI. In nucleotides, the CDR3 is TGTGCCAGCAGTGAAGCGGACAGGTTCTACGAGCAGTACTTC. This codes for CASSEADRFYEQYF.

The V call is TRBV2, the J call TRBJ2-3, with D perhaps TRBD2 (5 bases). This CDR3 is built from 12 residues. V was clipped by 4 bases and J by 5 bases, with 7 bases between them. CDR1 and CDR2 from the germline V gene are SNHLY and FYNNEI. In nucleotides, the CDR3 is TGTGCCAGCAGTGTCCGGGGAGATACGCAGTATTTT. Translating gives CASSVRGDTQYF.

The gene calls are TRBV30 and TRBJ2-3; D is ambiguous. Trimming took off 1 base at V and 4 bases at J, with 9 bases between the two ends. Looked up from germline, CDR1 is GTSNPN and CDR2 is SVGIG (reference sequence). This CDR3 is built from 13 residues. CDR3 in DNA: TGTGCCTGGAGTGGCCTAGAGGCAGATACGCAGTATTTT. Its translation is CAWSGLEADTQYF.

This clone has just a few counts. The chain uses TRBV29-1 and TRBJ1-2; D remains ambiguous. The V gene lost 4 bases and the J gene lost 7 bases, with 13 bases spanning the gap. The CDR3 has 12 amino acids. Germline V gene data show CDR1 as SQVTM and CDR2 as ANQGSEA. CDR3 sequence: CSVVSGYGGYTF. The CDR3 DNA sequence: TGCAGCGTTGTTTCGGGGTATGGTGGCTACACCTTC.

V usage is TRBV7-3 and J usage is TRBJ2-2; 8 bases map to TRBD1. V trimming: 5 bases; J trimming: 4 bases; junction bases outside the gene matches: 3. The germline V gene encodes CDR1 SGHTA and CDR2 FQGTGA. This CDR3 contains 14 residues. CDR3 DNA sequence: TGTGCCAGCAGCCGGGACAGGACCACCGGGGAGCTGTTTTTT. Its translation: CASSRDRTTGELFF.

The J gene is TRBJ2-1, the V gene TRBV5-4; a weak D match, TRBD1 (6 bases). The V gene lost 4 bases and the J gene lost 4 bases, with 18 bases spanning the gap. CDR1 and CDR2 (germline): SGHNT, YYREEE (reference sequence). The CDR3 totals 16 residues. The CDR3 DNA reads TGTGCCAGCAGCCCGGGACCCCTGGGGGCATACAATGAGCAGTTCTTC. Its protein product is CASSPGPLGAYNEQFF.

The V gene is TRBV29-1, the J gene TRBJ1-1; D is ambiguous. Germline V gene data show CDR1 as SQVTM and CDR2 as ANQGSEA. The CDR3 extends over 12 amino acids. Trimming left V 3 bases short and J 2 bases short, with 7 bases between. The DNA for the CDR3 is TGCAGCGTTGATGCGCTAAACACTGAAGCTTTCTTT. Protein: CSVDALNTEAFF.

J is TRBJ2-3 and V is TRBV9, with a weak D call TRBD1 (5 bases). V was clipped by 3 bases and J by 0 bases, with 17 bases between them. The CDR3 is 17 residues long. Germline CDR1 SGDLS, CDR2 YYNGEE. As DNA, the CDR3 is TGTGCCAGCAGCGCTAACGCCAGGGAAGCCAGCACAGATACGCAGTATTTT. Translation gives CASSANAREASTDTQYF.

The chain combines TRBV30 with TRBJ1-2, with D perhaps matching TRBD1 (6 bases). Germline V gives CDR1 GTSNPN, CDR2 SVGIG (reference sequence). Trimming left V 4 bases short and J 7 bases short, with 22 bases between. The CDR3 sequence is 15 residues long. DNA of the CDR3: TGTGCCTGGAACATTGGACGAGGGGGTCGCGGTGGCTACACCTTC. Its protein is CAWNIGRGGRGGYTF.

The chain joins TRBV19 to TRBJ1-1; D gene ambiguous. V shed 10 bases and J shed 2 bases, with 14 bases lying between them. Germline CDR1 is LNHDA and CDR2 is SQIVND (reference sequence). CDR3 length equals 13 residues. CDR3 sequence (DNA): TGTGCCACCGCGGACGGGATAAACACTGAAGCTTTCTTT. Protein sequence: CATADGINTEAFF.

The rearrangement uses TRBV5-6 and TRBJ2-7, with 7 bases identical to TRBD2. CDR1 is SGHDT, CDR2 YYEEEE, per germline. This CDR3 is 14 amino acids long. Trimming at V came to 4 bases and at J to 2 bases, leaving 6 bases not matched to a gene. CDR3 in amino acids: CASSLIGGTYEQYF. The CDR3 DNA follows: TGTGCCAGCAGCCTAATCGGGGGGACCTACGAGCAGTACTTC.

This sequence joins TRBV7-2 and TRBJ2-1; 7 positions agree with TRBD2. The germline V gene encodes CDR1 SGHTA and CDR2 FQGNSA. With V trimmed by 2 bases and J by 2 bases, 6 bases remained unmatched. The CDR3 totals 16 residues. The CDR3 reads CASSLNRGTTYNEQFF. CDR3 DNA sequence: TGTGCCAGCAGCTTAAATCGAGGGACTACCTACAATGAGCAGTTCTTC.

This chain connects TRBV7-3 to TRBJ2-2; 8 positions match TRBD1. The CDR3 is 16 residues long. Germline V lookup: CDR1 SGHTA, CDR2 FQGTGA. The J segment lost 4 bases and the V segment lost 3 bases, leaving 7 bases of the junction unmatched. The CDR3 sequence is CASSLDRVRGTGELFF. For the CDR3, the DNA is TGTGCCAGCAGCTTGGACAGGGTCCGGGGCACCGGGGAGCTGTTTTTT. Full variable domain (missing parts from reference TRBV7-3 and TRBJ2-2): GAGVSQTPSNKVTEKGKYVELRCDPISGHTALYWYRQSLGQGPEFLIYFQGTGAADDSGLPNDRFFAVRPEGSVSTLKIQRTERGDSAVYLCASSLDRVRGTGELFFGEGSRLTVL.

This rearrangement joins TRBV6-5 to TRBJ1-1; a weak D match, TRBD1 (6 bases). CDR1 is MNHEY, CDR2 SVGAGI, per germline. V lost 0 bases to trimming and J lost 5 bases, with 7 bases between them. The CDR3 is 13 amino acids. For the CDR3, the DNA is TGTGCCAGCAGTTACTCCAGGGGTACTGAAGCTTTCTTT. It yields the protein CASSYSRGTEAFF.